The present T cell receptor beta chain was sequenced within a study of blood T cells in healthy people across ages. General study results and limits: The recorded TCR beta diversity per million T cells decreased in a roughly linear manner with age. PBMCs that were unsorted prevented a conclusive naive versus antigen-experienced comparison. Expanded clonotype shifts may have been confounded, as the donors had an unknown CMV status.

PCR was performed a second time for about 7 to 12 cycles using a sample-barcoded 5' primer and a J-beta primer mix. Via MiXCR, TCRdb re-called the 5' RACE reads, giving one row per CDR3 protein. The sample holds around 750,000 distinct CDR3 sequences, about 53% seen once. Trimming took 4 bases from V and 6 from J; bases not matched to a gene: 8. The V gene's germline CDR1 is SGHRS and CDR2 YFSETQ. The CDR3 consists of 16 residues. A remark on this clonotype: Antigen unknown.

They isolated at least 7 million PBMCs from each sample. Sequencing used blood. The clonotype was recovered from an elderly man in good health. J is TRBJ2-1 and V is TRBV5-1; TRBD2 aligns across 12 bases. The CDR3 loop is CASSARLAGDPNEQFF. The CDR3 DNA sequence: TGCGCCAGCAGCGCGCGACTAGCGGGAGACCCCAATGAGCAGTTCTTC.